These 32 T cell receptor beta chains share one sample of origin, sequenced in a study of cytomegalovirus exposure and HLA in healthy donors. PCR used 60 Vbeta primers and 13 Jbeta primers. The repertoire was sequenced with immunoSEQ multiplex PCR; TCRdb's copy has only in-frame clones and lacks some. The sample has 120,000 or so clones, 81% seen once. Sequencing was done on a sample of PBMCs. These receptors were collected from a man aged 18 to 30 in good health and CMV-seropositive.

The chain couples TRBV27 to TRBJ1-2; 7 bases align to TRBD1. CDR1 and CDR2 (germline): MNHEY, SMNVEV (reference sequence). The CDR3 covers 17 residues. V was clipped by 5 bases and J by 1 base; unmatched bases: 13. In nucleotides, the CDR3 is TGTGCCAGCAGTGCCCAACCGAGGGACAGACTTAACTATGGCTACACCTTC. Its translation is CASSAQPRDRLNYGYTF.

The chain couples TRBV4-3 to TRBJ1-2, with D possibly TRBD1 on 5 matching bases. The CDR3 extends over 17 amino acids. Germline CDR1 LGHNA, CDR2 YSLEER. V gave up 4 bases and J gave up 0 bases, with 18 bases separating them. The CDR3 loop is CASSPDLGGIANYGYTF. The DNA for the CDR3 is TGCGCCAGCAGCCCAGACCTGGGGGGGATAGCTAACTATGGCTACACCTTC.

As regards this clone: Mismatch with germline at one junction end may stem from a read error. The V call is TRBV7-9, the J call TRBJ2-5, with 7 bases that match TRBD1. Germline loops: CDR1 SEHNR, CDR2 FQNEAQ (reference sequence). The CDR3 has 12 residues. CDR3 amino acids: CSSTSGQETQYF. CDR3 nucleotides: TGTTCCAGCACCTCGGGACAGGAGACCCAGTACTTC.

The V and J genes are TRBV5-5 and TRBJ2-5, with 9 bases that match TRBD1. Matching the DNA end better, TRBJ2-7 makes the J call doubtful. Germline lookup yields CDR1 SGHKS and CDR2 YYEKEE (reference sequence). This CDR3 spans 15 amino acids. The CDR3 here is CASSSGGTGLYEQYF. The CDR3 DNA reads TGTGCCAGCAGCTCAGGAGGGACAGGGCTCTACGAGCAGTACTTC.

This clone has more than one count but fewer than ten. V usage is TRBV6-6 and J usage is TRBJ1-1, with D possibly matching TRBD1 (5 bases). Germline V CDR1 and CDR2: MNHNY, SVGAGI (reference sequence). The V end was cut by 2 bases, the J end by 5 bases, with 12 bases between. The CDR3 sequence is 14 residues long. The CDR3 reads CASSYGQGWTEAFF. The CDR3 DNA sequence: TGTGCCAGCAGTTACGGCCAGGGATGGACTGAAGCTTTCTTT.

The rearrangement links TRBV30 to TRBJ2-1; a possible D gene is TRBD2 (5 bases). With 0 bases removed from V and 8 bases from J, the gap between germline ends came to 17 bases. CDR1 GTSNPN and CDR2 SVGIG come from the germline V gene (reference sequence). This CDR3 is 15 amino acids long. CDR3: CAWSVPPTSIHEQFF. The CDR3 DNA reads TGTGCCTGGAGTGTACCCCCAACTAGTATTCATGAGCAGTTCTTC.

As for this clone: The sample has other DNA sequences that encode this CDR3 too. The chain combines TRBV5-1 with TRBJ2-5, with TRBD1 matching 7 bases. Trimming cost V 2 bases and J 1 base; bases outside gene matches: 2. Germline CDR1 is SGHRS and CDR2 is YFSETQ. The CDR3 is made up of 14 amino acids. CDR3 coding DNA: TGCGCCAGCAGCTTAGGACAGGTCCAAGAGACCCAGTACTTC. This gives the protein CASSLGQVQETQYF.

The chain employs TRBV7-9 and TRBJ1-6; D is possibly TRBD1 (5 bases). V gave up 10 bases and J gave up 9 bases, with 16 bases separating them. The CDR3 extends over 13 amino acids. Per germline, CDR1 SEHNR and CDR2 FQNEAQ (reference sequence). CDR3 sequence reads: CATHRDWGSPLHF. The CDR3 DNA sequence: TGTGCCACCCACCGGGACTGGGGTTCACCCCTCCACTTT. Looking up the rest from reference TRBV7-9 and TRBJ1-6 gives the full variable domain: DTGVSQNPRHKITKRGQNVTFRCDPISEHNRLYWYRQTLGQGPEFLTYFQNEAQLEKSRLLSDRFSAERPKGSFSTLEIQRTEQGDSAMYLCATHRDWGSPLHFGNGTRLTVT.

This clone was counted between two and nine times. This chain uses TRBV11-3 with TRBJ1-1, with 9 positions matching TRBD1. Germline trimming cut 3 bases from V and 3 bases from J; bases unmatched to any gene: 2. The CDR3 spans 14 residues. Germline V lookup: CDR1 SGHNT, CDR2 YENEEA. For the CDR3, the DNA is TGTGCCAGCAGCTTGACAGGGGGGGACACTGAAGCTTTCTTT. Residues: CASSLTGGDTEAFF.

The chain employs TRBV4-3 and TRBJ2-1; 10 bases line up with TRBD1. The V gene's germline CDR1 is LGHNA and CDR2 YSLEER. With V trimmed by 0 bases and J by 6 bases, 5 bases remained unmatched. The CDR3 is 16 amino acids. The CDR3 protein is CASSQEWDRGGNEQFF. CDR3 nucleotides: TGCGCCAGCAGCCAAGAATGGGACAGGGGAGGCAATGAGCAGTTCTTC.

CDR3 in DNA: TGTGCCTGGAGTGGTACTAGCGGGAGGCTTAGCTCCTACGAGCAGTACTTC. Protein: CAWSGTSGRLSSYEQYF. The chain has TRBV30 and TRBJ2-7; TRBD2 matches at 12 bases. This CDR3 is 17 amino acids long. The germline CDR1 and CDR2 sequences are GTSNPN and SVGIG (reference sequence). Trimming took 1 base from V and 0 from J; bases not matched to a gene: 7.

The chain couples TRBV4-1 to TRBJ2-7, with TRBD2 matching over 7 bases. This CDR3 is built from 15 residues. Looked up from germline, CDR1 is MGHRA and CDR2 is YSYEKL. With V trimmed by 4 bases and J by 0 bases, 6 bases remained unmatched. DNA of the CDR3: TGCGCCAGCAGCCCAACAAGCGGGAACTCCTACGAGCAGTACTTC. Its translation is CASSPTSGNSYEQYF.

The CDR3 nucleotides are TGTGCCTGGAGTGACTCCCCTCGGGTAGAGACCCAGTACTTC. It yields the protein CAWSDSPRVETQYF. The genes are TRBV30 and TRBJ2-5; no definite D call. This CDR3 comprises 14 residues. The germline V gene has CDR1 GTSNPN and CDR2 SVGIG (reference sequence). The V and J ends lost 1 base and 4 bases respectively, with 13 bases between them.

The V and J genes are TRBV5-1 and TRBJ1-1, with 8 bases lining up with TRBD1. The CDR3 runs to 16 residues. The V and J ends lost 1 base and 0 bases, in that order; junction bases with no gene match: 5. Looked up from germline, CDR1 is SGHRS and CDR2 is YFSETQ. This CDR3 reads CASSLMAGGLNTEAFF. The CDR3 DNA sequence: TGCGCCAGCAGCTTGATGGCAGGGGGCCTGAACACTGAAGCTTTCTTT. Variable domain in full (rest from reference TRBV5-1 and TRBJ1-1): KAGVTQTPRYLIKTRGQQVTLSCSPISGHRSVSWYQQTPGQGLQFLFEYFSETQRNKGNFPGRFSGRQFSNSRSEMNVSTLELGDSALYLCASSLMAGGLNTEAFFGQGTRLTVV.

Notes on this clone: One end of the junction fails to match germline, which may point to a read error. This chain links TRBV7-7 with TRBJ2-1, with TRBD1 matching over 7 bases. The CDR3 totals 15 residues. Germline V gene sequence: CDR1 SSHAT, CDR2 FNYEAQ (reference sequence). The CDR3 here is CASSSRQGRAGEQFF. The DNA of the CDR3 is TGTGCTAGCAGTTCGAGACAGGGAAGAGCCGGTGAGCAGTTCTTC.

The chain joins TRBV5-1 to TRBJ1-5; 8 bases fit TRBD1. This CDR3 is built from 14 residues. After removal of 4 bases from V and 2 bases from J, the junction contained 2 bases not matched to a gene. Germline CDR1 reads SGHRS; CDR2 reads YFSETQ. The CDR3 nucleotides are TGCGCCAGCAGCCCGACAGGGGGCAATCAGCCCCAGCATTTT. Translation: CASSPTGGNQPQHF.

This chain joins TRBV27 and TRBJ1-6, with D possibly matching TRBD1 (5 bases). The CDR3 contains 15 residues. V was clipped by 4 bases and J by 14 bases, with 21 bases between them. Germline CDR1 and CDR2: MNHEY and SMNVEV (reference sequence). The CDR3 sequence: CASSSRGWEVSSLHF. In nucleotides, the CDR3 is TGTGCCAGCAGTTCCCGGGGGTGGGAGGTTTCGTCCCTCCACTTT.

The chain has TRBV30 and TRBJ1-4, with D perhaps TRBD1 (6 bases). Trimming cost V 4 bases and J 2 bases, with 11 bases left between them. Germline loops: CDR1 GTSNPN, CDR2 SVGIG (reference sequence). The CDR3 consists of 14 residues. The CDR3 reads CAWNRGATNEKLFF. CDR3 DNA sequence: TGTGCCTGGAACCGGGGGGCCACTAATGAAAAACTGTTTTTT. Complete variable domain (other parts from reference TRBV30 and TRBJ1-4): SQTIHQWPATLVQPVGSPLSLECTVEGTSNPNLYWYRQAAGRGLQLLFYSVGIGQISSEVPQNLSASRPQDRQFILSSKKLLLSDSGFYLCAWNRGATNEKLFFGSGTQLSVL.

The sample holds a few counts of this clone. The chain uses TRBV4-3 and TRBJ2-6; D is perhaps TRBD1 (6 bases). Germline-derived CDR1 and CDR2 are LGHNA and YSLEER. The CDR3 has 17 amino acids. Trimming pared 0 bases from V and 0 bases from J, leaving 9 bases between. The CDR3 nucleotides are TGCGCCAGCAGCCAAGATACAGGGAACTCTGGGGCCAACGTCCTGACTTTC. Translating it yields CASSQDTGNSGANVLTF.

J is TRBJ2-1 and V is TRBV10-3; the match to TRBD2 covers 10 bases. The germline V gene encodes CDR1 ENHRY and CDR2 SYGVKD. V lost 7 bases, J lost 7 bases, and 4 bases stayed unmatched. The CDR3 totals 13 residues. CDR3 loop: CAIKPSGRNEQFF. The CDR3 DNA reads TGTGCCATCAAACCTAGCGGGAGAAATGAGCAGTTCTTC.

The chain links TRBV20-1 to TRBJ2-7, with D possibly matching TRBD1 (6 bases). CDR1 and CDR2 from the germline V gene are DFQATT and SNEGSKA (reference sequence). Trimming removed 3 bases at V and 4 bases at J, with 7 bases between. The CDR3 has 11 residues. CDR3 protein: CSASRGYEQYF. CDR3 sequence (DNA): TGCAGTGCTAGTAGGGGGTACGAGCAGTACTTC.

V and J are TRBV6-5 and TRBJ1-4; D remains unclear. V lost 6 bases and J lost 10, with 12 bases in between. This CDR3 region has 12 residues. CDR1 is MNHEY, CDR2 SVGAGI, per germline. CDR3 loop: CASSRVSGKLFF. The CDR3 nucleotides are TGTGCCAGCAGCCGCGTTAGTGGAAAACTGTTTTTT.

The CDR3 spells CASSFLAGAVTDTQYF. The CDR3 region has the DNA TGCGCCAGCAGCTTTTTAGCGGGGGCCGTCACAGATACGCAGTATTTT. V and J are TRBV5-1 and TRBJ2-3; 9 nucleotides line up with TRBD2. This CDR3 is 16 amino acids long. Germline trimming cut 2 bases from V and 2 bases from J; bases unmatched to any gene: 6. Germline V lookup: CDR1 SGHRS, CDR2 YFSETQ.

The rearrangement joins TRBV27 to TRBJ1-5; 7 nucleotides align to TRBD1. The CDR3 length is 15 residues. V was clipped by 4 bases and J by 3 bases; unmatched bases: 6. Per germline, CDR1 MNHEY and CDR2 SMNVEV (reference sequence). The CDR3 sequence: CASSYYRGPNQPQHF. The CDR3 bases are TGTGCCAGCAGTTACTACAGGGGACCCAATCAGCCCCAGCATTTT.

This clone was recorded only once. The chain joins TRBV9 to TRBJ2-3; no reliable D call. The V gene lost 3 bases and the J gene lost 6 bases, with 11 bases spanning the gap. The CDR3 contains 13 residues. CDR1 is SGDLS and CDR2 is YYNGEE in the germline V gene. The CDR3 reads CASSAGAEDTQYF. The CDR3 DNA reads TGTGCCAGCAGCGCCGGAGCCGAGGATACGCAGTATTTT.

The V call is TRBV27, the J call TRBJ1-1; 8 positions match TRBD1. The length of the CDR3 is 15 residues. V gave up 2 bases and J gave up 1 base; unmatched junction bases: 3. Germline V gene sequence: CDR1 MNHEY, CDR2 SMNVEV (reference sequence). CDR3 in amino acids: CASSLQGAGNTEAFF. CDR3 DNA sequence: TGTGCCAGCAGTTTACAGGGGGCAGGGAACACTGAAGCTTTCTTT.

The genes are TRBV5-6 and TRBJ2-7; 7 bases line up with TRBD1. V lost 0 bases and J lost 6; bases outside the gene matches: 6. This CDR3 region has 14 residues. CDR1 SGHDT and CDR2 YYEEEE come from the germline V gene. In nucleotides, the CDR3 is TGTGCCAGCAGCTTGGTCGCGACAGGGTTCGAGCAGTACTTC. Protein: CASSLVATGFEQYF.

The chain carries TRBV15 and TRBJ1-5; D call uncertain. Germline V gene lookup returns CDR1 LNHNV and CDR2 YYDKDF (reference sequence). This CDR3 contains 14 residues. Trimming left V 0 bases short and J 12 bases short, with 15 bases between. Here the CDR3 DNA reads TGTGCCACCAGCAGAGAATACGAGGCGGTCCTCCAGCATTTT. It codes for CATSREYEAVLQHF.

The V and J genes are TRBV6-5 and TRBJ2-5; 9 nucleotides align to TRBD1. Trimming cost V 6 bases and J 4 bases; bases outside gene matches: 9. The CDR3 length is 15 residues. In germline, CDR1 is MNHEY, CDR2 SVGAGI. The CDR3 loop is CASSTGQGTIETQYF. Here the CDR3 DNA reads TGTGCCAGCAGCACGGGACAGGGAACGATAGAGACCCAGTACTTC.

The gene calls are TRBV7-6 and TRBJ2-7; 9 bases align to TRBD2. Trimming removed 1 base from V and 2 bases from J; junction bases left unmatched: 6. The CDR3 has 16 amino acids. CDR1 is SGHVS and CDR2 is FNYEAQ in the germline V gene. Here the CDR3 reads CASSLVAGGVPYEQYF. For the CDR3, the DNA is TGTGCCAGCAGCTTAGTGGCGGGAGGGGTCCCCTACGAGCAGTACTTC.

This clone has more than one count but fewer than ten. The chain uses TRBV7-2 and TRBJ2-3; TRBD2 aligns across 9 bases. Germline V gives CDR1 SGHTA, CDR2 FQGNSA. The junction had 5 bases not matched to a gene; V was cut back by 5 bases and J by 5 bases. The CDR3 length is 14 residues. For the CDR3, the DNA is TGTGCCAGCAGCCGTAGCGGGAGTCTAGATACGCAGTATTTT. It is translated as CASSRSGSLDTQYF.

J is TRBJ1-6 and V is TRBV6-5; TRBD1 matches 10 bases. The CDR3 spans 15 residues. CDR1 is MNHEY, CDR2 SVGAGI, per germline. Trimming cost V 6 bases and J 8 bases; bases outside gene matches: 7. Here the CDR3 reads CASRDRQGADSPLHF. In DNA, the CDR3 is TGTGCCAGCAGGGATCGACAGGGGGCAGATTCACCCCTCCACTTT.